The present entry profiles one T cell receptor (beta chain) with its context. The antigen is unknown. These data belong to a study of vaccination effects on CD4 cells after COVID-19. TCRdb keeps only in-frame clones here, not all; method: immunoSEQ multiplex PCR. In the table there are tens of thousands of clones, around 77% of which are singletons. Before sequencing took place, the ViraFEST assay used viral peptide pools to expand antigen-specific CD4+ T cells. Investigators separated out CD4+ T cells once around 10 days of culture had passed. Testing of the vaccine recipients showed negative nucleocapsid antibodies and no prior SARS-CoV-2 infection. It was with around 10 IU/ml IL-2 and roughly 9.2 ug/ml peptides that 1.5 million to 2.5 million PBMC per well were cultured. Half of the medium was exchanged for IL-2 medium on both days 3 and 7. V lost 0 bases and J lost 5; bases outside the gene matches: 4. The CDR3 covers 14 residues. Germline loops: CDR1 SGHRS, CDR2 YFSETQ.

The receptor comes from a human donor who received a COVID-19 vaccine. The V and J genes are TRBV5-1 and TRBJ2-5, with TRBD2 identical over 7 bases. Sequencing was performed on CD4+ T cells from PBMCs cultured with HCoV-NL63 spike peptides, taken before COVID-19 vaccination. CDR3 DNA: TGCGCCAGCAGCTTGGAGACTAGCTGGGAGACCCAGTACTTC. It encodes CASSLETSWETQYF.